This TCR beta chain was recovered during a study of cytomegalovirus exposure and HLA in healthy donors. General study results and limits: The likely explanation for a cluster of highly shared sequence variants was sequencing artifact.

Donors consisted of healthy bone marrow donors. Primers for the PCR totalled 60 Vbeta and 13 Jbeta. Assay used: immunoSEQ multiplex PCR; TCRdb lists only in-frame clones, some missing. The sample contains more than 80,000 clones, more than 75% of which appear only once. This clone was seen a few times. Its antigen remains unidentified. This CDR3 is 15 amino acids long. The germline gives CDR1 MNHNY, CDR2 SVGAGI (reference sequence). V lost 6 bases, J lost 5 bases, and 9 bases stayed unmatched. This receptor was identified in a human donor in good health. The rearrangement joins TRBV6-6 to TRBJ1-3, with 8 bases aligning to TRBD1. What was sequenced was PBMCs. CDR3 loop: CASSGQGPRRNTIYF. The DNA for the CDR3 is TGTGCCAGCAGCGGACAGGGTCCCCGGAGAAACACCATATATTTT.